Below, one TCR beta chain is given with its context. These data come from a study of blood T cell repertoires in COVID-19. Under the authors' procedure: Estimates of nucleated cell counts were drawn from the amplification of reference gene primers. Only in-frame clones appear in the TCRdb table, and some are missing; sequencing was by immunoSEQ multiplex PCR. The DNA was the basis for D and trimming; V, J and clone size are from that table. The profile covers roughly 200,000 clones, with just over 85% appearing a single time and about 1.5% taken by the ten largest. CDR3 length equals 15 residues. Looked up from germline, CDR1 is SGHRS and CDR2 is YFSETQ. V dropped 0 bases and J dropped 8; count of bases not matched to a gene: 4.

The V gene is TRBV5-1, the J gene TRBJ2-2; TRBD2 matches 10 bases. Sequenced sample: peripheral blood. The sequence was collected from a man between 18 and 29 years old with active or convalescent COVID-19. CDR3 bases: TGCGCCAGCAGCTTGGGGGCTAGCGGGAGAGGGGAGCTGTTTTTT. Translation gives CASSLGASGRGELFF.